Listed here is a single T cell receptor (beta chain). In the original analysis: Reference gene primer amplification gave estimated nucleated cell counts. Libraries were prepared by immunoSEQ multiplex PCR; TCRdb keeps only in-frame clonotypes and omits some of them. V and J calls plus clone size are reproduced from that table; the DNA served to infer D and trimming. The sample contains about 220,000 clones, around 81% of which appear only once. The CDR3 runs to 14 residues. Germline CDR1 reads LNHDA; CDR2 reads SQIVND (reference sequence). V trimming: 8 bases; J trimming: 1 base; junction bases outside the gene matches: 2. This specimen comes from a study of blood T cell repertoires in COVID-19. At the level of the study: Acute-phase and convalescent COVID-19 samples originated in the United States, Italy and Spain.

Source material: peripheral blood. The chain uses TRBV19 and TRBJ2-2; TRBD1 agrees at 9 bases. This receptor was taken from a woman in her 70s with acute or convalescent COVID-19. Here the CDR3 DNA reads TGTGCCAGTTTGGACAGGGGGAACACCGGGGAGCTGTTTTTT. It yields the protein CASLDRGNTGELFF.